This entry lists 10 T cell receptor beta chains sequenced from one sample in a study of cytomegalovirus exposure and HLA in healthy donors. In the PCR, 60 Vbeta and 13 Jbeta primers were used. Clones were sequenced by immunoSEQ multiplex PCR, and TCRdb holds only the in-frame ones, with some missing. The sample shows approximately 150,000 clones, roughly four fifths of them seen only once. The sample comprised PBMCs. These receptors all come from a man in his forties or fifties in good health and CMV-seropositive.

This chain joins TRBV28 and TRBJ2-1; D remains unclear. CDR3 length: 12 amino acids. The germline gives CDR1 MDHEN, CDR2 SYDVKM. With 3 bases removed from V and 8 bases from J, the gap between germline ends came to 8 bases. The CDR3, as DNA: TGTGCCAGCAGTTTGGTCAGGTATGAGCAGTTCTTC. Its protein is CASSLVRYEQFF.

V is TRBV11-3 and J is TRBJ2-3; tentatively, D is TRBD2 (6 bases). Germline CDR1 reads SGHNT; CDR2 reads YENEEA. V lost 4 bases, J lost 10 bases, and 18 bases lay in between. The CDR3 is 14 amino acids. As DNA, the CDR3 is TGTGCCAGCAGCTGGAAAACGGGGGAAGGGGCGCAGTATTTT. Residues: CASSWKTGEGAQYF.

V and J are TRBV7-8 and TRBJ2-1, with 7 bases identical to TRBD1. The CDR3 contains 16 residues. V was pared by 5 bases and J by 9 bases, with 16 bases of the junction left unmatched. Germline CDR1 SGHVS, CDR2 FQNEAQ. This CDR3 is CASSLRTGPLRGEQFF. The CDR3 DNA is TGTGCCAGCAGCCTCAGGACAGGACCACTCCGGGGTGAGCAGTTCTTC. Complete variable domain (other parts from reference TRBV7-8 and TRBJ2-1): GAGVSQSPRYKVAKRGQDVALRCDPISGHVSLFWYQQALGQGPEFLTYFQNEAQLDKSGLPSDRFFAERPEGSVSTLKIQRTQQEDSAVYLCASSLRTGPLRGEQFFGPGTRLTVL.

This chain connects TRBV28 to TRBJ2-7; 8 nucleotides line up with TRBD1. Germline V gene data show CDR1 as MDHEN and CDR2 as SYDVKM. J gave up 0 bases and V 6 bases, and 7 bases lay outside the gene matches. The CDR3 contains 15 residues. CDR3 in amino acids: CASRGDRLNSYEQYF. For the CDR3, the DNA is TGTGCCAGCAGGGGGGACAGGTTAAACTCCTACGAGCAGTACTTC. Looking up the rest from reference TRBV28 and TRBJ2-7 gives the full variable domain: DVKVTQSSRYLVKRTGEKVFLECVQDMDHENMFWYRQDPGLGLRLIYFSYDVKMKEKGDIPEGYSVSREKKERFSLILESASTNQTSMYLCASRGDRLNSYEQYFGPGTRLTVT.

This clone came up a few times. V and J are TRBV28 and TRBJ1-1; D call uncertain. Germline-derived CDR1 and CDR2 are MDHEN and SYDVKM. CDR3 size: 13 residues. Trimming left V 6 bases short and J 5 bases short, with 13 bases between. In DNA form, the CDR3 reads TGTGCCAGCAGCCGGATAAGGAGGACTGAAGCTTTCTTT. This codes for CASSRIRRTEAFF.

This clone was counted once. V gene TRBV7-3 combines with J gene TRBJ1-2, with 7 positions matching TRBD1. The CDR3 length is 15 residues. V shed 5 bases, J shed 4 bases, and the junction held 10 bases outside the gene matches. Germline V gives CDR1 SGHTA, CDR2 FQGTGA. In DNA form, the CDR3 reads TGTGCCAGCAGCCTTGATCACGGGACAGCCTATGGCTACACCTTC. Translation gives CASSLDHGTAYGYTF.

The chain couples TRBV11-2 to TRBJ1-1, with no clear D. V was clipped by 4 bases and J by 0 bases, with 9 bases between them. The CDR3 consists of 14 residues. The germline gives CDR1 SGHAT, CDR2 FQNNGV. CDR3 in DNA: TGTGCCAGCAGCTGGAGGACGGTGAACACTGAAGCTTTCTTT. Protein sequence: CASSWRTVNTEAFF.

This sequence joins TRBV21-1 and TRBJ1-1; the table's D call, TRBD1, has no DNA check behind it. TRBV21-1 is a pseudogene locus. The CDR3 totals 18 residues. The CDR3 loop reads CASSKGPRGMGPSVEAFF. The CDR3 DNA reads as TGTGCCAGCAGCAAAGGCCCTAGGGGTATGGGGCCCTCGGTTGAAGCTTTCTTT.

The chain joins TRBV11-2 to TRBJ1-5; no definite D call. The CDR3 spans 14 residues. With 1 base removed from V and 8 bases from J, the gap between germline ends came to 12 bases. In germline, CDR1 is SGHAT, CDR2 FQNNGV. CDR3 nucleotides: TGTGCCAGCAGCTTAGGTACCGGGGATGAGCCCCAGCATTTT. Amino acids: CASSLGTGDEPQHF.

J is TRBJ1-1 and V is TRBV19; D possibly corresponds to TRBD1 (6 bases). The CDR3 sequence is 16 residues long. Germline V gives CDR1 LNHDA, CDR2 SQIVND (reference sequence). Trimming removed 0 bases from V and 3 bases from J, with 14 bases in between. DNA of the CDR3: TGTGCCAGTAGTATAGATCGAGGGGCAGGGGACACTGAAGCTTTCTTT. This codes for CASSIDRGAGDTEAFF.